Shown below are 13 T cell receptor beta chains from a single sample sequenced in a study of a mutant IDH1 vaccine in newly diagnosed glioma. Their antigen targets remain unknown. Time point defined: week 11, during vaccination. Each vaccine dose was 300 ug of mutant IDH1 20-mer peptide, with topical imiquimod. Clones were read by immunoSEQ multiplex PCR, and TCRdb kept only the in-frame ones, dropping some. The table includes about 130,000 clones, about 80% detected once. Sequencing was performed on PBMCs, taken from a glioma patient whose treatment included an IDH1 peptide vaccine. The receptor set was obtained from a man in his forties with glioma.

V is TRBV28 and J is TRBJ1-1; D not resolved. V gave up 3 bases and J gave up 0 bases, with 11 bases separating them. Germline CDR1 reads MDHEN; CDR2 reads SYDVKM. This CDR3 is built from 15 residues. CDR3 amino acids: CASSFLPVLNTEAFF. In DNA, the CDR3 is TGTGCCAGCAGTTTTCTCCCCGTTTTGAACACTGAAGCTTTCTTT.

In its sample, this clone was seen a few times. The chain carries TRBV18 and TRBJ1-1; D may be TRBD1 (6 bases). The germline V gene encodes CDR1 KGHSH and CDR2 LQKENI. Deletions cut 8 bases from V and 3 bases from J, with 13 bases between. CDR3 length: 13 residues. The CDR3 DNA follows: TGTGCCAGCGGGGGACAATGGGACACTGAAGCTTTCTTT. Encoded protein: CASGGQWDTEAFF. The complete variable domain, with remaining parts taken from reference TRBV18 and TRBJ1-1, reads NAGVMQNPRHLVRRRGQEARLRCSPMKGHSHVYWYRQLPEEGLKFMVYLQKENIIDESGMPKERFSAEFPKEGPSILRIQQVVRGDSAAYFCASGGQWDTEAFFGQGTRLTVV.

The CDR3 DNA follows: TGCGCCAGCAGCCAAGTGTTGATAAACACTGAAGCTTTCTTT. This gives the protein CASSQVLINTEAFF. The V gene is TRBV4-1, the J gene TRBJ1-1, with D unresolved. The CDR3 runs 14 residues. Trimming removed 1 base at V and 2 bases at J, with 8 bases between. Germline CDR1 MGHRA, CDR2 YSYEKL.

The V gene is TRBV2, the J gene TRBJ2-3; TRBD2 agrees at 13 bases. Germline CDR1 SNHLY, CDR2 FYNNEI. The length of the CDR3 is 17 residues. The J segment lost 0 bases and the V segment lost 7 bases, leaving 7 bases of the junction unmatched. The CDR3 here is CASTPLAGGSSTDTQYF. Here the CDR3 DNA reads TGTGCCAGCACGCCACTAGCGGGAGGGTCTAGCACAGATACGCAGTATTTT.

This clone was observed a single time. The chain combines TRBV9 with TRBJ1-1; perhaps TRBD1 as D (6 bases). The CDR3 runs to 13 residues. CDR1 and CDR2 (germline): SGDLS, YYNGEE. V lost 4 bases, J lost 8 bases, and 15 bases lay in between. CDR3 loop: CASSPGGAWEAFF. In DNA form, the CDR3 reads TGTGCCAGCAGCCCCGGGGGGGCATGGGAAGCTTTCTTT.

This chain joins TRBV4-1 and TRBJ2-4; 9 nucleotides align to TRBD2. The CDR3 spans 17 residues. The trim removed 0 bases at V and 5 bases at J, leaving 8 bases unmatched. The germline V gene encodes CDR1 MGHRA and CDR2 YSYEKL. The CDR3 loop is CASSQDPASGVQNIQYF. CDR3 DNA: TGCGCCAGCAGCCAAGATCCCGCTAGCGGGGTCCAAAACATTCAGTACTTC.

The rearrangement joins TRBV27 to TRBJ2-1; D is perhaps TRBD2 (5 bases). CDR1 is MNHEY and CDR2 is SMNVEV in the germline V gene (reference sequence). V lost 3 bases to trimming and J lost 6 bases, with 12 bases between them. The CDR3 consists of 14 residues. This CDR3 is CASSFRGVLNEQFF. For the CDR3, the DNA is TGTGCCAGCAGTTTCCGGGGTGTCCTCAATGAGCAGTTCTTC.

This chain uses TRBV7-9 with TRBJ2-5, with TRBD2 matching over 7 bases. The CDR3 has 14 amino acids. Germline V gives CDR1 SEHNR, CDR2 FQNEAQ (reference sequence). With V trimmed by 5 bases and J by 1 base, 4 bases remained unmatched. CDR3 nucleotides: TGTGCCAGCAGCCCCGGACTAGTCCAAGAGACCCAGTACTTC. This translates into CASSPGLVQETQYF.

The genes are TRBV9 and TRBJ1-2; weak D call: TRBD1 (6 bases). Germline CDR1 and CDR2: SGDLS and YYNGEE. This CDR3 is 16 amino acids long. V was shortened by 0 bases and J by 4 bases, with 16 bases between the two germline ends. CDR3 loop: CASSVERIATGYGYTF. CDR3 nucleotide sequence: TGTGCCAGCAGCGTAGAGAGAATCGCGACAGGCTATGGCTACACCTTC.

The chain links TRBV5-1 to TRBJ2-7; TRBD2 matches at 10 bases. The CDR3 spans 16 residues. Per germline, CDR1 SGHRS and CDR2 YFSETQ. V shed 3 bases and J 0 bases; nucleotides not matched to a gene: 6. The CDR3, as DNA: TGCGCCAGCAGCTCCCCTAGCGGGGGAAGCTCCTACGAGCAGTACTTC. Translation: CASSSPSGGSSYEQYF.

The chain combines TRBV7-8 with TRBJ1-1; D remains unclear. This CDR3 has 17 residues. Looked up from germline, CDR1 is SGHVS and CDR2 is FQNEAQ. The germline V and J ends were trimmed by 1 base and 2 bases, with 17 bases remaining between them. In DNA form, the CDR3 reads TGTGCCAGCAGCTTAGGGATCGGACGGCTCGCCAACACTGAAGCTTTCTTT. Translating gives CASSLGIGRLANTEAFF.

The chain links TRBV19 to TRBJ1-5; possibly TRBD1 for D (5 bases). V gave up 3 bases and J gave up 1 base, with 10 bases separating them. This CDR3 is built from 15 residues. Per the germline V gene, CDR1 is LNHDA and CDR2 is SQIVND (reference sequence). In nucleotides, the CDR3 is TGTGCCAGTAGTATTCAGACAGTGAGCAATCAGCCCCAGCATTTT. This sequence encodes CASSIQTVSNQPQHF.

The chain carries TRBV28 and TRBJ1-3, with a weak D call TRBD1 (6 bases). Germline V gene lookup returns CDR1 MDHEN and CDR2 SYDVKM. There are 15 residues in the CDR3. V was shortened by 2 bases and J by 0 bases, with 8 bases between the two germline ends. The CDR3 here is CASSLSRGSGNTIYF. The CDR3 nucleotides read TGTGCCAGCAGTTTAAGCAGGGGCTCTGGAAACACCATATATTTT. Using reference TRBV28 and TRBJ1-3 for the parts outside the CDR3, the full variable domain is DVKVTQSSRYLVKRTGEKVFLECVQDMDHENMFWYRQDPGLGLRLIYFSYDVKMKEKGDIPEGYSVSREKKERFSLILESASTNQTSMYLCASSLSRGSGNTIYFGEGSWLTVV.